This T cell receptor beta chain was identified during a study of T-cell memory formation after mild COVID-19 (dated by TCRdb to the early 2020s). Context from the whole study: TCR sequence clusters from the two donors were found to be largely donor specific. T-cell clones expanding and contracting after mild COVID-19 in two donors were tracked by longitudinal TCRalpha and TCRbeta repertoire sequencing. The cohort was made up of two young adult volunteers, one female and one male, who were previously healthy.

V and J are truncated by 0 bases and 4 bases respectively, leaving an intervening sequence of 12 bases. From its cysteine to its phenylalanine, the CDR3 spans 15 amino acids. The entry retains the CDR3 DNA only, 45 bases that are in frame from base 1. The germline V gene provides CDR1 MGHRA and CDR2 YSYEKL. Reads for this sample came from an Illumina NovaSeq 6000. Using 5'RACE with constant-segment primers, TCRalpha and TCRbeta cDNA libraries were constructed, with sample barcodes and unique molecular identifiers added in the process. Trizol reagent was used to extract RNA from every sample. Amplification of the libraries took two PCR steps, and the second step added a second sample barcode plus Illumina TruSeq adapters. Libraries were sequenced on an Illumina NovaSeq with 2 x 150 bp paired-end reads. The source study handled its data this way. With migec v1.2.7, reads were demultiplexed and then collapsed into UMI-guided consensus sequences. Using mixcr v2.1.11, UMI consensuses were aligned to TRA and TRB V and J templates and then assembled into clonotypes. A clonotype was counted as expanded or contracted only when both edgeR and NoisET called the clonotype significant, with the noise models trained on biological replicates. edgeR calls used a false discovery rate-adjusted p below 0.01 and a log2 fold-change threshold of 1. As an exploratory analysis of dynamics, max-normalized trajectories of the 1000 most abundant clonotypes were examined with PCA combined with hierarchical clustering. The CD4 or CD8 phenotype of responding clones was assigned using the separately sequenced CD4+ and CD8+ repertoires. TCRdb reran the public reads through fastp at Q25 and MiXCR, keeping productive beta chains. One record per CDR3 amino acid sequence lists the most common genes and DNA. TCRdb, not the authors, supplied the V and J calls. A total of roughly 600,000 distinct CDR3 sequences appear in this sample, roughly 18% of them only once. The ten largest clones represent about 11% of the sample.

This clonotype was counted ten times or more. Its antigen is currently not known. The record has no base qualities; no much larger clone is one base away. Overall results and qualifications from the work: The study covered only a couple of mild cases, and larger cohorts including severe cases with pre-infection samples were considered necessary. Clones that contracted from day 15 to 85 showed balanced CD4/CD8 phenotypes, whereas a second wave of clones that expanded from day 15 to 37 leaned towards CD4+. Contracting CD4+ clones appeared mostly in the CM and EM memory subsets, whereas CD8+ clones were enriched in EMRA. Some responding clones were detected in pre-infection memory, which suggested that pre-existing cross-reactive memory T cells had joined the SARS-CoV-2 response. Whether the second-wave clones peaking on day 37 were SARS-CoV-2 specific was not confirmed.

Ficoll-Paque density gradient centrifugation was the method used to isolate PBMCs. Sequencing was done on a sample of PBMCs or a T cell subset sorted from them (not recorded which). This sequence uses TRBV4-1 and TRBJ1-1; TRBD1 could be the D gene, as 6 bases match. The TCR sequence derives from an adult woman who had mild COVID-19 (a few samples of this study predate the infection). The sample titles of this study are shuffled in the database, so cell type and time point are left out; the donor was told from shared clones. The CDR3 has the sequence CASSQDAGGRTEAFF. The DNA sequence is given as TGCGCCAGCAGCCAAGATGCCGGGGGCCGCACTGAAGCTTTCTTT.